This T cell receptor (beta chain) was sequenced for a study of T cell responses to AZD1222 COVID-19 vaccine. Germline CDR1 and CDR2: SGHAT and FQNNGV. V shed 7 bases, J shed 5 bases, and the junction held 8 bases outside the gene matches. The CDR3 is 14 amino acids. The repertoire was sequenced with immunoSEQ multiplex PCR; TCRdb's copy has only in-frame clones and lacks some. The table lists around 110,000 clones, more than 70% of them singletons, with 6.5% to 8% in the top ten. This chain uses TRBV11-2 with TRBJ2-5, with 9 bases fitting TRBD2. The sequence was collected from an adult in good health. This specimen consisted of peripheral blood, obtained on day 0 of AZD1222 vaccination. CDR3 DNA sequence: TGTGCCAGCACCAGCAGCGGGGGGCGGGAGACCCAGTACTTC. This sequence encodes CASTSSGGRETQYF. Drawing the rest from reference TRBV11-2 and TRBJ2-5, the complete variable domain is EAGVAQSPRYKIIEKRQSVAFWCNPISGHATLYWYQQILGQGPKLLIQFQNNGVVDDSQLPKDRFSAERLKGVDSTLKIQPAKLEDSAVYLCASTSSGGRETQYFGPGTRLLVL.